This T cell receptor (beta chain) was sequenced during a study of cytomegalovirus exposure and HLA in healthy donors. Study-wide context: The platform used for the roughly 120 validation repertoires matched that of the approximately 710 first-cohort repertoires, a later analysis reported. General study points: As confirmed in vitro, a few CMV-associated chains were specific for CMV antigens. The classifier reportedly diagnosed cytomegalovirus status with high sensitivity and specificity. Associated with cytomegalovirus, according to the listing, were some 180 TCR beta chains.

Here immunoSEQ multiplex PCR was the method, and the copy in TCRdb shows in-frame clones only, minus some. Among roughly 150,000 clones listed, approximately 86% were seen once. Comment on this clone: The antigen is not known.

CDR3 length: 15 residues. The sequencing sample was made of PBMCs. The TCR originated in a young man in good health and CMV-seropositive. V is TRBV21-1 and J is TRBJ2-7; the table assigns TRBD1, which was not confirmed against the DNA. TRBV21-1 is annotated as a pseudogene. The CDR3: CASSLPGRDSYEQYF. CDR3 sequence (DNA): TGTGCCAGCAGTCTACCCGGCAGGGACTCCTACGAGCAGTACTTC.